This T cell receptor (beta chain) was identified during a study of T-cell reconstitution after alpha-beta-depleted transplantation in children. V trimming: 10 bases; J trimming: 0 bases; junction bases outside the gene matches: 14. The germline CDR1 and CDR2 sequences are SEHNR and FQNEAQ (reference sequence). The CDR3 loop spans 16 amino acids. Study findings and constraints: Counts and diversity of T cells one year after transplant came mostly from newly produced T cells. From surviving recipient T cells and thymic progenitors came the high day-60 TCRbeta diversity observed in some patients. Approximately two months post-transplant, alpha-beta T cells reportedly originated from several hundred expanded graft clones.

This clonotype was detected only a few times. The antigen is unknown. Molecular barcoding with unique molecular identifiers was used for the TCRbeta library. TCRdb ran MiXCR on the PCR reads and lists one entry per CDR3 protein. The sample carries some 200,000 distinct CDR3 sequences, approximately 7% recorded once. Sequencing was performed on PBMCs, taken before TCRalphabeta/CD19-depleted stem cell transplant. The chain uses TRBV7-9 and TRBJ2-7, with 8 bases that match TRBD1. This clonotype was sampled from a boy between 2 and 15 years old with acute lymphoblastic leukemia, due to receive a stem cell transplant. This CDR3 is CATLKAETGDSYEQYF. CDR3 in DNA: TGTGCCACCCTAAAAGCAGAGACAGGGGACTCCTACGAGCAGTACTTC.